This T cell receptor beta chain appears in the sequencing data of a study of blood T cell repertoires in COVID-19. As for the study in general: Donors in the United States, Italy and Spain gave samples during acute or convalescent COVID-19. The analysed material was cDNA or gDNA that came from T cells, B-cell-depleted T cells, or PBMCs.

Authors' data handling: Researchers report that nucleated cell counts were estimated from reference gene primer amplification. Repertoires were generated with immunoSEQ multiplex PCR, while TCRdb's copy carries only in-frame clones and drops some. That table is the source of V, J and clone size, and D and trimming were worked out from the DNA. The sample gives some 180,000 clones, approximately 80% of which show up once; over 10% is in the top ten. From germline, CDR1 is MNHNY and CDR2 SVGAGI (reference sequence). The V end was cut by 4 bases, the J end by 4 bases, with 14 bases between. This CDR3 has 15 amino acids.

The sequenced material came from peripheral blood. This chain joins TRBV6-6 and TRBJ2-1; the D is unclear. The TCR originated in a human donor in a cohort sampled during active COVID-19. The CDR3 sequence: CASSSRRRGYNEQFF. For the CDR3, the DNA is TGTGCCAGCAGTTCACGACGGAGAGGATACAATGAGCAGTTCTTC.